This T cell receptor beta chain was captured in a study of T cells in Graves' hyperthyroidism and ophthalmopathy. General study points: Before onset, by a median of around six months, the model predicted ophthalmopathy. In blood, most of the thyroid clonotypes expanded above 0.001 were also present.

V lost 5 bases to trimming and J lost 4 bases, with 17 bases between them. CDR1 is MDHEN, CDR2 SYDVKM, per germline. The CDR3 is 15 residues long. About this clonotype: The antigen is unknown.

Amplified TCR beta CDR3 regions derived from RNA transcripts. Using the HTBI primer set, a first-round RT-PCR was run on the TCR CDR3. A single record per CDR3 protein comes from TCRdb applying MiXCR to the multiplex PCR reads. The table records about 480,000 distinct CDR3 sequences, around 15% of them present only once. This chain links TRBV28 with TRBJ1-1; D is uncertain. The receptor was isolated from a woman aged 18 to 35 with Graves' hyperthyroidism. The sequencing sample was made of blood. CDR3 DNA: TGTGCCAGCAGTCCCCTAAGAGGGATGTCCACTGAAGCTTTCTTT. It translates to CASSPLRGMSTEAFF. Full variable domain (rest looked up from reference TRBV28 and TRBJ1-1): DVKVTQSSRYLVKRTGEKVFLECVQDMDHENMFWYRQDPGLGLRLIYFSYDVKMKEKGDIPEGYSVSREKKERFSLILESASTNQTSMYLCASSPLRGMSTEAFFGQGTRLTVV.